This TCR beta chain was identified during a study of blood T cell repertoires in COVID-19. Study information: Sites across the United States, Italy and Spain contributed samples from acute and convalescent COVID-19.

Cohort allocation depended upon clinical history that participants reported. The repertoire was sequenced with immunoSEQ multiplex PCR; TCRdb's copy has only in-frame clones and lacks some. This table holds approximately 150,000 clones, 84% found once. The sample consisted of PBMCs or T cells enriched from blood (not recorded which). This TCR derives from a man in his fifties or sixties in a cohort exposed to, infected with or recovered from COVID-19 (not recorded which).

CDR3 residues: CAARDPGGGTEAFF. CDR3 nucleotide sequence: TGTGCCGCCCGGGACCCCGGCGGGGGCACTGAAGCTTTCTTT. The chain is built from TRBV15 and TRBJ1-1; tentative D call: TRBD1 (5 bases). Germline lookup yields CDR1 LNHNV and CDR2 YYDKDF (reference sequence). V lost 11 bases to trimming and J lost 4 bases, with 20 bases between them. The CDR3 is made up of 14 amino acids.